The clone carrying this T cell receptor beta chain was picked up a small number of times. All of the isolated RNA was reverse transcribed, so expressed TCRB transcripts were sequenced. The assay was immunoSEQ multiplex PCR, and TCRdb's table has in-frame clones only and misses some. Seen here are hundreds of thousands of clones, approximately 8.2% observed once, and the top ten hold around 0.45%. The CDR3 is 15 residues long. Germline CDR1 reads SGHRS; CDR2 reads YFSETQ. J gave up 2 bases and V 3 bases, and 1 base lay outside the gene matches. This entry is derived from a study of beta chain features in type 1 diabetes.

The source of this sequence is a woman aged 18-30 years in good health. The V gene is TRBV5-1, the J gene TRBJ2-6; TRBD1 agrees at 8 bases. Sample: central memory CD4+ T cells from blood. CDR3 in amino acids: CASSWTGPGANVLTF. The CDR3 DNA is TGCGCCAGCAGCTGGACAGGGCCTGGGGCCAACGTCCTGACTTTC.